The clone carrying this T cell receptor beta chain turned up a few times. Germline CDR1 and CDR2: MNHEY and SVGAGI. The length of the CDR3 is 15 residues. V was clipped by 2 bases and J by 4 bases; unmatched bases: 4. This sample was taken from a study of blood T cell repertoires in COVID-19. Study-level information: Spain, Italy and the United States supplied samples that represented acute and convalescent COVID-19. The cDNA or gDNA used as material had been derived from T cells, B-cell-depleted T cells, or PBMCs.

In the study's own analysis: The assay estimated nucleated cells by amplifying reference gene primers. Libraries were prepared by immunoSEQ multiplex PCR; TCRdb keeps only in-frame clonotypes and omits some of them. V and J calls and clone size come straight from that table; D and trimming were deduced from the DNA. The profile shows approximately 300,000 clones, roughly 90% of them singletons. The sample comprised peripheral blood. This receptor was taken from a woman aged 45 to 65 with active or convalescent COVID-19. This chain connects TRBV6-5 to TRBJ1-4; 7 positions match TRBD1. The CDR3 sequence is CASSYRGGFNEKLFF. The CDR3 DNA is TGTGCCAGCAGTTACAGAGGGGGCTTTAATGAAAAACTGTTTTTT.